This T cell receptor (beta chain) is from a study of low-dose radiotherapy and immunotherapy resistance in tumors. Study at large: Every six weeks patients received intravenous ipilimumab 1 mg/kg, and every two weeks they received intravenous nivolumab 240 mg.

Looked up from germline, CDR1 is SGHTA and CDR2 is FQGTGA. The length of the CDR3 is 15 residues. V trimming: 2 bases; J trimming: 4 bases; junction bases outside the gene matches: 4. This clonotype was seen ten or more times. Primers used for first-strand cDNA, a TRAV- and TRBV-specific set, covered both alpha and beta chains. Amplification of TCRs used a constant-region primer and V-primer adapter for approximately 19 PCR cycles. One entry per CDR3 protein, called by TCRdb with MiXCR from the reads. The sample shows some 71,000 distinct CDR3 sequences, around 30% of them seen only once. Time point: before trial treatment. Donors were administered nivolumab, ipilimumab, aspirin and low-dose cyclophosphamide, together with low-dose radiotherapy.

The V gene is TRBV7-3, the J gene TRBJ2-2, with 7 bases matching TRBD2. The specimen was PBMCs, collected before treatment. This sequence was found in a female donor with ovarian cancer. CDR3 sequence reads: CASSLVGGSTGELFF. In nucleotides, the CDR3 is TGTGCCAGCAGCTTAGTGGGGGGGAGCACCGGGGAGCTGTTTTTT.